Listed here are 8 T cell receptor beta chains from one sample, sequenced in a study of T cells in localized non-small cell lung cancer. Generated by immunoSEQ multiplex PCR, the TCRdb table keeps only in-frame clones and is missing some. The sample includes tens of thousands of clones, about 88% of them seen just once. Sequencing used peripheral blood, obtained before any cancer treatment. These receptors came from a woman aged 40-75 years with stage I lung adenocarcinoma.

CDR3 loop: CSVGGPTKGFGNTDTQYF. CDR3 coding DNA: TGCAGCGTTGGGGGCCCGACGAAGGGGTTTGGGAACACAGATACGCAGTATTTT. This chain uses TRBV29-1 with TRBJ2-3; weak D call: TRBD1 (5 bases). The germline V gene encodes CDR1 SQVTM and CDR2 ANQGSEA. The length of the CDR3 is 18 residues. V was cut by 4 bases and J by 2 bases, with 25 bases left in between.

V and J are TRBV7-3 and TRBJ1-6, with 10 bases lining up with TRBD1. The V gene end was trimmed by 3 bases and the J gene end by 7 bases; junction bases not matched to a gene: 9. The CDR3 is 17 residues long. The germline V gene encodes CDR1 SGHTA and CDR2 FQGTGA. The CDR3 here is CASSFDPPGQGNSPLHF. The CDR3 DNA follows: TGTGCCAGCAGCTTCGACCCCCCGGGACAGGGGAATTCACCCCTCCACTTT.

Note on this clone: This same CDR3 is encoded by further DNA sequences in the sample. The chain recombines TRBV25-1 with TRBJ1-3, with a tentative D call TRBD1 (5 bases). Germline V gives CDR1 MGHDK, CDR2 SYGVNS. CDR3 length equals 15 residues. V gave up 5 bases and J gave up 0 bases, with 11 bases separating them. As DNA, the CDR3 is TGTGCCAGCAGTCAGTCAGGGTTCTCTGGAAACACCATATATTTT. This sequence encodes CASSQSGFSGNTIYF.

This chain uses TRBV7-2 with TRBJ1-1; a weak D match, TRBD1 (5 bases). Germline V lookup: CDR1 SGHTA, CDR2 FQGNSA. The CDR3 has 15 residues. Trimming left V 7 bases short and J 11 bases short, with 26 bases between. CDR3 bases: TGTGCCAGCACCTCCCTTGTGCTAACGGGGCCGAGGGCTTTCTTT. It translates to CASTSLVLTGPRAFF.

The chain links TRBV4-3 to TRBJ1-2; a weak D match, TRBD1 (5 bases). This CDR3 has 15 amino acids. With 1 base removed from V and 5 bases from J, the gap between germline ends came to 14 bases. CDR1 is LGHNA and CDR2 is YSLEER in the germline V gene. The chain's CDR3 is CASSQGTPGGYGYTF. In DNA form, the CDR3 reads TGCGCCAGCAGCCAAGGCACTCCCGGGGGATATGGCTACACCTTC.

This clone was picked up a small number of times. The rearrangement joins TRBV7-9 to TRBJ1-5; D gene ambiguous. The CDR3 runs 14 residues. Germline values: CDR1 SEHNR, CDR2 FQNEAQ (reference sequence). The V end was cut by 5 bases, the J end by 0 bases, with 8 bases between. CDR3 nucleotide sequence: TGTGCCAGCAGCGCGATTAATAGCAATCAGCCCCAGCATTTT. It is translated as CASSAINSNQPQHF.

The V gene is TRBV11-2, the J gene TRBJ2-7; 9 nucleotides align to TRBD1. Germline V gene sequence: CDR1 SGHAT, CDR2 FQNNGV. The V gene end was trimmed by 6 bases and the J gene end by 0 bases; junction bases not matched to a gene: 12. The CDR3 totals 17 residues. The chain's CDR3 is CASSPIRDRARSYEQYF. In DNA form, the CDR3 reads TGTGCCAGCAGTCCTATTCGGGACAGGGCCCGCTCCTACGAGCAGTACTTC.

The V call is TRBV12-5, the J call TRBJ1-1, with D possibly TRBD1 on 5 matching bases. Germline CDR1 LGHNT, CDR2 FRNRAP. This CDR3 region has 14 residues. V shed 2 bases and J shed 8 bases, with 15 bases lying between them. CDR3 region: CASGLSTGAVEAFF. The DNA of the CDR3 is TGTGCTAGTGGTTTGAGTACCGGGGCAGTAGAAGCTTTCTTT.